This TCR beta chain came from a study of blood T cell repertoires in COVID-19. Germline V CDR1 and CDR2: MDHEN, SYDVKM. The CDR3 runs to 16 residues. V trimming: 8 bases; J trimming: 6 bases; junction bases outside the gene matches: 16. TCRdb keeps only in-frame clones here, not all; method: immunoSEQ multiplex PCR. The sample lists 110,000 to 150,000 clones; roughly three quarters were seen once. Sample: peripheral blood. The chain combines TRBV28 with TRBJ1-2; 9 nucleotides match TRBD1. The sequence derives from a woman in her 70s with COVID-19, enrolled during active disease. CDR3 bases: TGTGCCAGCGGAACCTGGACAGGGGTTAGTATCGATGGCTACACCTTC. This encodes CASGTWTGVSIDGYTF.